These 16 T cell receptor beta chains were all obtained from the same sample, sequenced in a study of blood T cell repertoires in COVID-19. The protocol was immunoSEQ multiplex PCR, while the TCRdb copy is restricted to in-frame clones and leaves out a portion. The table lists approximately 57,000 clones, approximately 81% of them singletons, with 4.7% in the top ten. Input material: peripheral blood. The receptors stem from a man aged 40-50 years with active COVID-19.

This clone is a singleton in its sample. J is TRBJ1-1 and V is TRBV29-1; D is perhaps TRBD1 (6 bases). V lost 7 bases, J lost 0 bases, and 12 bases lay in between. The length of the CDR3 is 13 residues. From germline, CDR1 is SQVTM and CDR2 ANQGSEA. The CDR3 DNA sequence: TGCAGCGCCTCGGGACACTTGAACACTGAAGCTTTCTTT. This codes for CSASGHLNTEAFF.

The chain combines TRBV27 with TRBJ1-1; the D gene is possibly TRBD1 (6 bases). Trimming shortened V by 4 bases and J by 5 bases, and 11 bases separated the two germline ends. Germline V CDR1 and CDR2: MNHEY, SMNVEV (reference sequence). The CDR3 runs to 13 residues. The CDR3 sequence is CASSSGASTEAFF. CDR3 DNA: TGTGCCAGCAGTTCAGGGGCAAGTACTGAAGCTTTCTTT.

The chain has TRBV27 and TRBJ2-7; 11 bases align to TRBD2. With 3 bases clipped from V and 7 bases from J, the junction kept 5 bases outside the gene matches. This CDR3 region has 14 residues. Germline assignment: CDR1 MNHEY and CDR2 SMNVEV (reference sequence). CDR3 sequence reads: CASSFSGGGWEQYF. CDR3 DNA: TGTGCCAGCAGTTTTAGCGGGGGGGGCTGGGAGCAGTACTTC.

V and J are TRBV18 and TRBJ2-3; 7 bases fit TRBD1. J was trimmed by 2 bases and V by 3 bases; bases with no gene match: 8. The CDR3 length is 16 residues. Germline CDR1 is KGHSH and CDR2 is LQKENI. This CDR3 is CASSPGQVGNTDTQYF. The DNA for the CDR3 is TGTGCCAGCTCACCTGGACAGGTGGGGAACACAGATACGCAGTATTTT. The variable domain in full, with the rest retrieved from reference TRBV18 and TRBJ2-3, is NAGVMQNPRHLVRRRGQEARLRCSPMKGHSHVYWYRQLPEEGLKFMVYLQKENIIDESGMPKERFSAEFPKEGPSILRIQQVVRGDSAAYFCASSPGQVGNTDTQYFGPGTRLTVL.

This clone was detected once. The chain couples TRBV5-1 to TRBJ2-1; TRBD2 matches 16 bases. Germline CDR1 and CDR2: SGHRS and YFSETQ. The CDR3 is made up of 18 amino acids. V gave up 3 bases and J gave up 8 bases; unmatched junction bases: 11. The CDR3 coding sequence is TGCGCCAGCAGCTCCCTCTCGGGACTAGCGGGAGGGGGCTATGAGCAGTTCTTC. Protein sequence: CASSSLSGLAGGGYEQFF.

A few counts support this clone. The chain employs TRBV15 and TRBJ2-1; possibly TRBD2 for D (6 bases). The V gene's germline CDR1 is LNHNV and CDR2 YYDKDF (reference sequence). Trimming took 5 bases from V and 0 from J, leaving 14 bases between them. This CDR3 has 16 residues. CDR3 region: CATSDLLARSYNEQFF. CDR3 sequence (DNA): TGTGCCACCAGCGACCTGCTAGCGCGCTCCTACAATGAGCAGTTCTTC.

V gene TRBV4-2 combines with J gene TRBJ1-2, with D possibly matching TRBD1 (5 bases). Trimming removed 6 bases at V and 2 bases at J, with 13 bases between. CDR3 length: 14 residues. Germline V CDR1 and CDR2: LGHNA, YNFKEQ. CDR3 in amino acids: CASSAPTENYGYTF. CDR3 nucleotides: TGTGCCAGCAGTGCCCCGACAGAGAACTATGGCTACACCTTC.

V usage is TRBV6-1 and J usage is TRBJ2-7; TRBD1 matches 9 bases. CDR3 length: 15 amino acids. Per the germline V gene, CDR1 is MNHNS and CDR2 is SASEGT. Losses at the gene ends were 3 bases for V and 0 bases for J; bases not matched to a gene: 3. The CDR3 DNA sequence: TGTGCCAGCAGTGACCTACAGGGGGCCTCCTACGAGCAGTACTTC. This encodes CASSDLQGASYEQYF.

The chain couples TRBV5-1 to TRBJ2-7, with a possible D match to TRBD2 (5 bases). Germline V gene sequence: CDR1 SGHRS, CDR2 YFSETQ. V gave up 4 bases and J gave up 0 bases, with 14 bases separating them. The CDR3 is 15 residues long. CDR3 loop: CASSRDGEVSYEQYF. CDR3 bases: TGCGCCAGCAGCCGGGATGGAGAGGTCTCCTACGAGCAGTACTTC.

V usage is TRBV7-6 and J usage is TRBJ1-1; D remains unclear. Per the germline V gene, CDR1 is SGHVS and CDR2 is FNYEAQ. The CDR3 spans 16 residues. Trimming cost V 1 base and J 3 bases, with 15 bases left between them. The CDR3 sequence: CASSLGPGRTDTEAFF. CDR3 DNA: TGTGCCAGCAGCTTAGGCCCGGGTAGAACGGACACTGAAGCTTTCTTT.

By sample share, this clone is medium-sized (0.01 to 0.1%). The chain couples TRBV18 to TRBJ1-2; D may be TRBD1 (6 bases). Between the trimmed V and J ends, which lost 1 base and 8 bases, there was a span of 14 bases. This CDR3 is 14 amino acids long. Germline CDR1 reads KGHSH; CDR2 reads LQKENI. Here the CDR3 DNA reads TGTGCCAGCTCACCACTATCTGGGGGCGAAGGCTACACCTTC. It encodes CASSPLSGGEGYTF.

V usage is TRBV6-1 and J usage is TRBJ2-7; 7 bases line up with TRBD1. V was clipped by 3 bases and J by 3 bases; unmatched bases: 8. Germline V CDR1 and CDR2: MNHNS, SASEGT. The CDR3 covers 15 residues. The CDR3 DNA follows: TGTGCCAGCAGTGAGAGGGGGCGGGCTGTCTACGAGCAGTACTTC. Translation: CASSERGRAVYEQYF.

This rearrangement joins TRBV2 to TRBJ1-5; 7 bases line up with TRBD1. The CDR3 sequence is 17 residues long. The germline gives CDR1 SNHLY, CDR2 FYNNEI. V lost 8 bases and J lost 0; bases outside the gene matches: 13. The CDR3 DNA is TGTGCCAGCGGTTTCCTCGGGGGACAGAATAGCAATCAGCCCCAGCATTTT. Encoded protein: CASGFLGGQNSNQPQHF. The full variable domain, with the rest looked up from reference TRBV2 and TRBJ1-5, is EPEVTQTPSHQVTQMGQEVILRCVPISNHLYFYWYRQILGQKVEFLVSFYNNEISEKSEIFDDQFSVERPDGSNFTLKIRSTKLEDSAMYFCASGFLGGQNSNQPQHFGDGTRLSIL.

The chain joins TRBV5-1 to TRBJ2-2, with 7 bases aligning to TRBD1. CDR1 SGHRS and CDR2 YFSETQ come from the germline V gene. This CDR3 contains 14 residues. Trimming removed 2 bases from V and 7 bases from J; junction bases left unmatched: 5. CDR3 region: CASSLQGKGGELFF. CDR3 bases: TGCGCCAGCAGCTTACAGGGGAAGGGCGGGGAGCTGTTTTTT.

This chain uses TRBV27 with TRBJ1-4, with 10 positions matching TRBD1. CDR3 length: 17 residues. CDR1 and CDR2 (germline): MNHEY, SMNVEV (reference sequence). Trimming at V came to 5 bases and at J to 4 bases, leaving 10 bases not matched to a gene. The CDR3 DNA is TGTGCCAGCAGTCCCCCGACAGGGGGCGAGGGTAATGAAAAACTGTTTTTT. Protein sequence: CASSPPTGGEGNEKLFF.

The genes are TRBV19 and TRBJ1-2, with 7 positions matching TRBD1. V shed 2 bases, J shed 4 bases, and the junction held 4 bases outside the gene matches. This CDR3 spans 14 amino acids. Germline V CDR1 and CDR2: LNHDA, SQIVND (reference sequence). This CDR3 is CASSIPRQGYGYTF. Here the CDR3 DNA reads TGTGCCAGTAGTATACCTAGACAGGGCTATGGCTACACCTTC.